These 11 T cell receptor beta chains were sequenced from one sample in a study of T cells after yellow fever vaccination. TCRdb reanalysed the 5' RACE reads using MiXCR and keeps one entry per CDR3 protein. The sample holds 300,000 to 400,000 distinct CDR3 sequences, around 12% seen once. The specimen comprised CD4+ T cells sorted from PBMCs, sampled 15 days after the yellow fever booster vaccination. The receptors were gathered from a man aged 18-30 years who received the YFV17D yellow fever vaccine.

This clonotype has more than one count but fewer than ten. The chain uses TRBV10-3 and TRBJ2-3; D might be TRBD2 (5 bases). Between the trimmed V and J ends, which lost 2 bases and 2 bases, there was a span of 11 bases. Germline loops: CDR1 ENHRY, CDR2 SYGVKD. This CDR3 has 15 amino acids. CDR3 sequence: CAISEGERFTDTQYF. The DNA of the CDR3 is TGTGCCATCAGTGAGGGGGAGCGGTTCACAGATACGCAGTATTTT.

This rearrangement joins TRBV5-1 to TRBJ2-5; D uncertain. The CDR3 sequence is 12 residues long. Looked up from germline, CDR1 is SGHRS and CDR2 is YFSETQ. The V and J ends lost 6 bases and 0 bases respectively, with 6 bases between them. CDR3 in amino acids: CASTIDQETQYF. The CDR3 DNA reads as TGCGCCAGCACCATCGACCAAGAGACCCAGTACTTC. Looking up the rest from reference TRBV5-1 and TRBJ2-5 gives the full variable domain: KAGVTQTPRYLIKTRGQQVTLSCSPISGHRSVSWYQQTPGQGLQFLFEYFSETQRNKGNFPGRFSGRQFSNSRSEMNVSTLELGDSALYLCASTIDQETQYFGPGTRLLVL.

V is TRBV28 and J is TRBJ2-1; D gene uncertain. CDR1 and CDR2 (germline): MDHEN, SYDVKM. Deletions cut 2 bases from V and 5 bases from J, with 13 bases between. The CDR3 contains 15 residues. The CDR3: CASSLAGLPNNEQFF. The CDR3 DNA reads TGTGCCAGCAGTTTAGCTGGGCTACCAAACAATGAGCAGTTCTTC.

V is TRBV28 and J is TRBJ1-4; D unresolved. Germline V CDR1 and CDR2: MDHEN, SYDVKM. V was trimmed by 2 bases and J by 8 bases, leaving 9 bases between them. The CDR3 has 13 residues. The CDR3 protein is CASSLVGVEKLFF. Written as DNA, the CDR3 is TGTGCCAGCAGTTTAGTTGGGGTGGAAAAACTGTTTTTT.

This clonotype was seen many times. V and J are TRBV5-6 and TRBJ2-5; 7 bases line up with TRBD1. Losses at the gene ends were 4 bases for V and 5 bases for J; bases not matched to a gene: 8. CDR1 is SGHDT and CDR2 is YYEEEE in the germline V gene. The CDR3 has 14 amino acids. Here the CDR3 reads CASSTTGLGETQYF. In nucleotides, the CDR3 is TGTGCCAGCAGCACGACAGGGCTGGGGGAGACCCAGTACTTC.

This chain uses TRBV4-1 with TRBJ1-2; unclear D gene. The V end was cut by 2 bases, the J end by 4 bases, with 8 bases between. Germline CDR1 and CDR2: MGHRA and YSYEKL. The CDR3 has 13 residues. The CDR3 here is CASSQSQFYGYTF. Written as DNA, the CDR3 is TGCGCCAGCAGCCAATCCCAGTTCTATGGCTACACCTTC.

Only a few counts were recorded for this clonotype. The chain carries TRBV28 and TRBJ2-6; D is perhaps TRBD1 (5 bases). Germline V CDR1 and CDR2: MDHEN, SYDVKM. Trimming cost V 11 bases and J 2 bases, with 7 bases left between them. The CDR3 contains 12 residues. This CDR3 reads CAVGAGANVLTF. The CDR3 region has the DNA TGTGCCGTAGGGGCTGGGGCCAACGTCCTGACTTTC.

This clonotype was counted only a few times. The V call is TRBV5-1, the J call TRBJ2-2; D not resolved. In germline, CDR1 is SGHRS, CDR2 YFSETQ. Trimming stripped 4 bases from V and 0 bases from J, with 16 bases between. This CDR3 has 17 amino acids. The CDR3 loop reads CASSPSSEPSNTGELFF. DNA of the CDR3: TGCGCCAGCAGCCCCTCTTCGGAACCCTCGAACACCGGGGAGCTGTTTTTT.

This clonotype showed up just a few times. The J gene is TRBJ1-1, the V gene TRBV6-6; possible D gene TRBD1, 6 bases. V shed 6 bases and J shed 1 base, with 9 bases lying between them. The CDR3 consists of 13 residues. Germline CDR1 and CDR2: MNHNY and SVGAGI (reference sequence). DNA of the CDR3: TGTGCCAGCAGGAACAGGGCGAACACTGAAGCTTTCTTT. Protein sequence: CASRNRANTEAFF.

The V gene is TRBV12-3 or TRBV12-4, the J gene TRBJ2-5, with 8 bases aligning to TRBD2. With 6 bases clipped from V and 9 bases from J, the junction kept 12 bases outside the gene matches. The CDR3 loop spans 14 amino acids. CDR3 nucleotides: TGTGCCAGCAGACTGTCGGGGGGGATTGATGCCCAGTACTTC. Its protein is CASRLSGGIDAQYF.

This clonotype was seen ten or more times. The chain is built from TRBV5-1 and TRBJ1-4; no reliable D call. Germline V CDR1 and CDR2: SGHRS, YFSETQ. Trimming took 1 base from V and 2 from J, leaving 9 bases between them. This CDR3 spans 15 amino acids. CDR3 protein: CASSLSGRTNEKLFF. CDR3 DNA sequence: TGCGCCAGCAGCTTGTCGGGAAGGACTAATGAAAAACTGTTTTTT.